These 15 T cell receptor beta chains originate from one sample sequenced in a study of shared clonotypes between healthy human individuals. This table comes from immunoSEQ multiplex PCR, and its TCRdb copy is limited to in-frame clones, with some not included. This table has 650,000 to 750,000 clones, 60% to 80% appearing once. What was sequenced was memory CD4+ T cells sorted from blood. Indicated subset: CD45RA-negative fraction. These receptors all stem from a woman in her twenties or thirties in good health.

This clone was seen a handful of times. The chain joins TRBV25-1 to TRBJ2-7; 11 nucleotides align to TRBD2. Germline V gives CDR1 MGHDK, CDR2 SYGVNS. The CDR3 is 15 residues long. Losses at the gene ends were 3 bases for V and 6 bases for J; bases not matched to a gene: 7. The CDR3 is CASSEGVAGGTEQYF. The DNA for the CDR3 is TGTGCCAGCAGTGAGGGCGTAGCGGGAGGGACCGAGCAGTACTTC.

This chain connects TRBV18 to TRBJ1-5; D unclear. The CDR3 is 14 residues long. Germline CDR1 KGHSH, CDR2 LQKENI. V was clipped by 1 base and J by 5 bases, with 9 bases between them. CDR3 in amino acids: CASSPRPGDQPQHF. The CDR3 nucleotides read TGTGCCAGCTCACCACGTCCCGGGGATCAGCCCCAGCATTTT. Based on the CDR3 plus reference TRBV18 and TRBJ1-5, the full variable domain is NAGVMQNPRHLVRRRGQEARLRCSPMKGHSHVYWYRQLPEEGLKFMVYLQKENIIDESGMPKERFSAEFPKEGPSILRIQQVVRGDSAAYFCASSPRPGDQPQHFGDGTRLSIL.

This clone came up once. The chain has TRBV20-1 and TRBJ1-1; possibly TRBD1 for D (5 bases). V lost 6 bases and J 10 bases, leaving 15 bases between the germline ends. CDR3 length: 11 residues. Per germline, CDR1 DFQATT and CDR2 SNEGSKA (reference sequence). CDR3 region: CSAERQYGAFF. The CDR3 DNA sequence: TGCAGTGCGGAGAGACAGTACGGAGCTTTCTTT.

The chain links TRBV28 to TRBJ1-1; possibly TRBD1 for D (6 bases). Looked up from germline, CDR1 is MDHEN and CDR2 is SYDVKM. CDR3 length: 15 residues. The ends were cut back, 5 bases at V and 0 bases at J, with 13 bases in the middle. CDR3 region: CASSPLTGLNTEAFF. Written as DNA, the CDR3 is TGTGCCAGCAGTCCCTTGACAGGTTTGAACACTGAAGCTTTCTTT.

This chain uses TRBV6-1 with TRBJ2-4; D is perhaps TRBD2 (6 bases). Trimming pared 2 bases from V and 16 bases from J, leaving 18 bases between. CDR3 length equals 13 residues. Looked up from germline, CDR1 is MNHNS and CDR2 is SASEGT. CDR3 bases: TGTGCCAGCAGTGAATACGGGACTTGGGGGTGTTACTTC. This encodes CASSEYGTWGCYF.

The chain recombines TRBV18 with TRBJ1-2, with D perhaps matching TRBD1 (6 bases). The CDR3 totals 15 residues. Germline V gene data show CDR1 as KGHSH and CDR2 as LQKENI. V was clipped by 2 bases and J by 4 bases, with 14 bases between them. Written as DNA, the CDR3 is TGTGCCAGCTCACCAGGAAAAGCGGGGGCCTATGGCTACACCTTC. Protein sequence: CASSPGKAGAYGYTF. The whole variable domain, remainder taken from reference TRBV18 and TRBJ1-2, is NAGVMQNPRHLVRRRGQEARLRCSPMKGHSHVYWYRQLPEEGLKFMVYLQKENIIDESGMPKERFSAEFPKEGPSILRIQQVVRGDSAAYFCASSPGKAGAYGYTFGSGTRLTVV.

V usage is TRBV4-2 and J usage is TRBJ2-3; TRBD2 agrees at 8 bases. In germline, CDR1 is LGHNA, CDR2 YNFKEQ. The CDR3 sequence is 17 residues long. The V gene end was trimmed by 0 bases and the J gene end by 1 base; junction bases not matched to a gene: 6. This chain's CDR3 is CASSQDRREAGTDTQYF. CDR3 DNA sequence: TGTGCCAGCAGCCAAGATCGGCGGGAGGCTGGCACAGATACGCAGTATTTT.

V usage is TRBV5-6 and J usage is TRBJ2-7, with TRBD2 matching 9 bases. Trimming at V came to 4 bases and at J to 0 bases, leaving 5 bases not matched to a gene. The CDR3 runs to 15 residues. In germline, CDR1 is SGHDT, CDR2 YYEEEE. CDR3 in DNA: TGTGCCAGCAGCCCGGGCGGGAGGGCCTCCTACGAGCAGTACTTC. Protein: CASSPGGRASYEQYF.

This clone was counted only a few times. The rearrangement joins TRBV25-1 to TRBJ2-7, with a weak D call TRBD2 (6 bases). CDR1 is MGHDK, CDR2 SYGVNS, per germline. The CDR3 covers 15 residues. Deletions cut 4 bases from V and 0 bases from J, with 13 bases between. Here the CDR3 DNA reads TGTGCCAGCAGTGGAGGGGAGGATTCCTCCTACGAGCAGTACTTC. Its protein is CASSGGEDSSYEQYF.

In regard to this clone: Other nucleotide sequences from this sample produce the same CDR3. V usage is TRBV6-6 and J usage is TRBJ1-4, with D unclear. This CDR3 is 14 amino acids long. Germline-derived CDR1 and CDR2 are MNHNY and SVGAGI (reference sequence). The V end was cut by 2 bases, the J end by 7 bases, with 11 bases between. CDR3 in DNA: TGTGCCAGCAGTTACGGGCAGTCGGGTGAAAAACTGTTTTTT. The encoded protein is CASSYGQSGEKLFF.

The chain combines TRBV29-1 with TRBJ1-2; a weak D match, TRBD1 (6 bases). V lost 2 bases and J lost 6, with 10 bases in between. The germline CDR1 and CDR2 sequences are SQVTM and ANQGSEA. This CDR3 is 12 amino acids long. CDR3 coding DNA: TGCAGCGTTGAAAGGGGGAAGAATGGCTACACCTTC. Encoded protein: CSVERGKNGYTF.

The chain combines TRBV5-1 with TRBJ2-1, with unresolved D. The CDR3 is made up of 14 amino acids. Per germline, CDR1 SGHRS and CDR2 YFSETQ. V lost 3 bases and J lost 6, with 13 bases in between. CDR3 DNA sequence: TGCGCCAGCAGCTCAAGACGGCCAGGCAATGAGCAGTTCTTC. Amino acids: CASSSRRPGNEQFF.

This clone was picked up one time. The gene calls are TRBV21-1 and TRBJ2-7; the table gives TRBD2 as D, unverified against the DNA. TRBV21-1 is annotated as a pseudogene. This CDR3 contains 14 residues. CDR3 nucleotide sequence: TGTGCCAGCAGCTCGTCTAACGCCCCGGTTGAGCAGTACTTC. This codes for CASSSSNAPVEQYF.

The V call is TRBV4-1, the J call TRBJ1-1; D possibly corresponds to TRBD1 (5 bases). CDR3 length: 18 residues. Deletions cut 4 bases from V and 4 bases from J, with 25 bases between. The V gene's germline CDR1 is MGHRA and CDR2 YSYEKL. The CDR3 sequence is CASSPQPGGGRFPTEAFF. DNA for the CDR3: TGCGCCAGCAGCCCACAGCCGGGGGGAGGGAGGTTTCCCACTGAAGCTTTCTTT.

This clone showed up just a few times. The CDR3, as DNA: TGCAGCGTTGAAGGAGGGGGGGCCGAAAACATTCAGTACTTC. Its translation is CSVEGGGAENIQYF. The chain employs TRBV29-1 and TRBJ2-4; tentative D call: TRBD2 (7 bases). Germline CDR1 reads SQVTM; CDR2 reads ANQGSEA. The CDR3 runs 14 residues. The germline V and J ends were trimmed by 1 base and 5 bases, with 12 bases remaining between them.